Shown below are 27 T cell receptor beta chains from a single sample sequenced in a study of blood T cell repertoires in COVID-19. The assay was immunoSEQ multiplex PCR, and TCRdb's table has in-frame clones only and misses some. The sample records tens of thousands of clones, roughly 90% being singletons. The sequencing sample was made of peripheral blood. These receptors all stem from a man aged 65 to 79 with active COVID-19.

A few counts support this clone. The CDR3 here is CASSIIAGQGAHEQYF. The DNA for the CDR3 is TGTGCCAGTAGTATTATTGCGGGACAGGGGGCTCACGAGCAGTACTTC. The J gene is TRBJ2-7, the V gene TRBV19; 12 nucleotides match TRBD1. CDR1 LNHDA and CDR2 SQIVND come from the germline V gene (reference sequence). The length of the CDR3 is 16 residues. With V trimmed by 3 bases and J by 5 bases, 8 bases remained unmatched.

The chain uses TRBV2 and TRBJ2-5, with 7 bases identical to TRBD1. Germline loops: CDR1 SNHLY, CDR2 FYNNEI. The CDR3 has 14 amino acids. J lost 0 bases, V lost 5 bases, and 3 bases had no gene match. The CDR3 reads CASSRGQHQETQYF. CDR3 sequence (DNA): TGTGCCAGCAGTAGGGGACAGCACCAAGAGACCCAGTACTTC.

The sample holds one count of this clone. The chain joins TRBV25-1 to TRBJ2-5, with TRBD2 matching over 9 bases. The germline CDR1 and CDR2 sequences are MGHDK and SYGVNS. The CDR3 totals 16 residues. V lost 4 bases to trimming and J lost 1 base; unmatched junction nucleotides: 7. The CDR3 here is CASSGHSGGLQETQYF. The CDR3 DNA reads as TGTGCCAGCAGTGGACATAGCGGGGGCCTCCAAGAGACCCAGTACTTC.

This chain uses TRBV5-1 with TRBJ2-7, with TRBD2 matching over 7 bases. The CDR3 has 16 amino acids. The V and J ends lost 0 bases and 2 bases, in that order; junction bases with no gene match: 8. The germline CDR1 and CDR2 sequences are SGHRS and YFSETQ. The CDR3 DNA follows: TGCGCCAGCAGCTTGGCCGTGACTAGCAGAACCTACGAGCAGTACTTC. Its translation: CASSLAVTSRTYEQYF.

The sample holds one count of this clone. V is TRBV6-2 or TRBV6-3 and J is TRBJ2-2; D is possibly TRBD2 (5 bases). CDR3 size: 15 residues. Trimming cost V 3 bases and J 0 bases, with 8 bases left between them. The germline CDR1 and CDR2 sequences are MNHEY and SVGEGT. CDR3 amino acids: CASSYPAANTGELFF. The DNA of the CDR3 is TGTGCCAGCAGTTATCCAGCGGCGAACACCGGGGAGCTGTTTTTT.

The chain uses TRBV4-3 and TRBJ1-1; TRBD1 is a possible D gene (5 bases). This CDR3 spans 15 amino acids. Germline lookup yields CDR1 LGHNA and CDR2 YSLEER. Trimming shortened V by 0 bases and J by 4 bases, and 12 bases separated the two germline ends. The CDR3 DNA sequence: TGCGCCAGCAGCCAAGAAGGGCAGGGCAGCACTGAAGCTTTCTTT. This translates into CASSQEGQGSTEAFF.

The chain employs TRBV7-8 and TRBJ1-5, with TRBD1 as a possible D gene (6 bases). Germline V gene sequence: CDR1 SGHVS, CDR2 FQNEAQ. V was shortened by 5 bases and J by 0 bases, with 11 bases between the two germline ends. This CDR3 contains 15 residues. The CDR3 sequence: CASSGRTVSNQPQHF. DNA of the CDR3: TGTGCCAGCAGCGGAAGGACAGTTAGCAATCAGCCCCAGCATTTT. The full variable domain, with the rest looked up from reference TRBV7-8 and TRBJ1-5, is GAGVSQSPRYKVAKRGQDVALRCDPISGHVSLFWYQQALGQGPEFLTYFQNEAQLDKSGLPSDRFFAERPEGSVSTLKIQRTQQEDSAVYLCASSGRTVSNQPQHFGDGTRLSIL.

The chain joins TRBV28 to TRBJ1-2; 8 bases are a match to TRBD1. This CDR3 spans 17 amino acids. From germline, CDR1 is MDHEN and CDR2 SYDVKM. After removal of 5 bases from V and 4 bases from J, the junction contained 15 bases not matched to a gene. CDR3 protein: CASSAPGTGTPGYGYTF. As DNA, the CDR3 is TGTGCCAGCAGTGCCCCCGGGACAGGCACGCCCGGCTATGGCTACACCTTC.

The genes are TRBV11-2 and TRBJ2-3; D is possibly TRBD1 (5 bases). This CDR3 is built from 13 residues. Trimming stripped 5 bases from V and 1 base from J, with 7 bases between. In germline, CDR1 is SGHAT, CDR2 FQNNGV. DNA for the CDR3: TGTGCCAGCAGCCTGGGGCGCACAGATACGCAGTATTTT. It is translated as CASSLGRTDTQYF. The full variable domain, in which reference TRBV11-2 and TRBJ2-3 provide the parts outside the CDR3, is EAGVAQSPRYKIIEKRQSVAFWCNPISGHATLYWYQQILGQGPKLLIQFQNNGVVDDSQLPKDRFSAERLKGVDSTLKIQPAKLEDSAVYLCASSLGRTDTQYFGPGTRLTVL.

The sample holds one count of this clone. The CDR3 region has the DNA TGTGCCAGCAGCCTCATTCCCGAAGGGGCGGGGGGTTACTACAATGAGCAGTTCTTC. This sequence encodes CASSLIPEGAGGYYNEQFF. The chain employs TRBV3-1 (or the pseudogene TRBV3-2) and TRBJ2-1; 8 bases align to TRBD2. V gave up 4 bases and J gave up 3 bases; unmatched junction bases: 17. The CDR3 covers 19 residues. Germline V gene lookup returns CDR1 LGHDT and CDR2 YNNKEL (reference sequence).

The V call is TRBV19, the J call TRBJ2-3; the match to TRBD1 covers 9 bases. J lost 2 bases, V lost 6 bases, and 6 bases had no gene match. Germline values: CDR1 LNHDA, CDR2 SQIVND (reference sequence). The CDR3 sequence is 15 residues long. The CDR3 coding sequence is TGTGCCAGTAGACGGACAGGGGCCTTCACAGATACGCAGTATTTT. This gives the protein CASRRTGAFTDTQYF. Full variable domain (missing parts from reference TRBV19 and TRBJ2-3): DGGITQSPKYLFRKEGQNVTLSCEQNLNHDAMYWYRQDPGQGLRLIYYSQIVNDFQKGDIAEGYSVSREKKESFPLTVTSAQKNPTAFYLCASRRTGAFTDTQYFGPGTRLTVL.

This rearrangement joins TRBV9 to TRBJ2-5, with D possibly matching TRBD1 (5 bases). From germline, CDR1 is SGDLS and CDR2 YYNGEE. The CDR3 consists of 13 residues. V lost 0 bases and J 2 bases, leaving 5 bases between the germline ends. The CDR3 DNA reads TGTGCCAGCAGCGTAGAGGGGCAAGAGACCCAGTACTTC. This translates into CASSVEGQETQYF.

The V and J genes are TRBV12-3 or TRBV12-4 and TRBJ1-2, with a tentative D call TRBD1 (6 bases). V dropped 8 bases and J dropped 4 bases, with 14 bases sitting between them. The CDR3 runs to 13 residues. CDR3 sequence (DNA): TGTGCCAGCTGGGGGCAGGACCGCTATGGCTACACCTTC. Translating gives CASWGQDRYGYTF.

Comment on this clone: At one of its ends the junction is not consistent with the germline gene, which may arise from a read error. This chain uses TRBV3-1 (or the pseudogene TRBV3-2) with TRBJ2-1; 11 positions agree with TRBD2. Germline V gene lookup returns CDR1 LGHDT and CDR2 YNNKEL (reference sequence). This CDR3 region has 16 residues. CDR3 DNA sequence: TGTGCCAGCAGCCCCACGACTAGCGGGGCCTATAATGAGCAGTTCTTC. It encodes CASSPTTSGAYNEQFF.

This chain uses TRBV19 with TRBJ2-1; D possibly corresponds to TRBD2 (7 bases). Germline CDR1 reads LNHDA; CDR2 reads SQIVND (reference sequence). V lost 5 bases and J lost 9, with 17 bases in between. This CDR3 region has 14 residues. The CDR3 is CASSGGAIEVEQFF. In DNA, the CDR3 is TGTGCCAGTAGTGGGGGGGCCATCGAGGTTGAGCAGTTCTTC.

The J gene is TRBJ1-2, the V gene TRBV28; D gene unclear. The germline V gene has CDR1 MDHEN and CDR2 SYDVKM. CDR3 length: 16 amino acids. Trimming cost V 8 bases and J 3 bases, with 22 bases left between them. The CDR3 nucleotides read TGTGCCAGCTTCACCTACGGGGAGGGCAGACACTATGGCTACACCTTC. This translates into CASFTYGEGRHYGYTF.

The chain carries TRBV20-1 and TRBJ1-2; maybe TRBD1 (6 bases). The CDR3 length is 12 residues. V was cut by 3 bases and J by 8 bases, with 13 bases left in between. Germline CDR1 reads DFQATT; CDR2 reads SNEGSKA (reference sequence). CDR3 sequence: CSASTGFGGYTF. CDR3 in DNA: TGCAGTGCTAGTACAGGGTTCGGCGGCTACACCTTC.

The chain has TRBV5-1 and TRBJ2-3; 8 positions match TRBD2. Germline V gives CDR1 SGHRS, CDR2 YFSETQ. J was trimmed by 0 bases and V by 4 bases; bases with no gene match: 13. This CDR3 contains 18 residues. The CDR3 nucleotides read TGCGCCAGCAGCAATGACAGGTCTAGCGGGCCTAGCACAGATACGCAGTATTTT. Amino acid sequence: CASSNDRSSGPSTDTQYF.

The CDR3 here is CASSQTGANSPLHF. CDR3 DNA: TGTGCCAGCAGTCAAACAGGGGCTAATTCACCCCTCCACTTT. J is TRBJ1-6 and V is TRBV6-2 or TRBV6-3; TRBD1 agrees at 7 bases. CDR3 length: 14 residues. In germline, CDR1 is MNHEY, CDR2 SVGEGT. V lost 5 bases, J lost 6 bases, and 4 bases stayed unmatched.

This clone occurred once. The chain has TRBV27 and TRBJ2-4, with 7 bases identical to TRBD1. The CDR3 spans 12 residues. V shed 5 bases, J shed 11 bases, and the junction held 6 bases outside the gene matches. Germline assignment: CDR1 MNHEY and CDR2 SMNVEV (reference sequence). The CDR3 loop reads CASSRGGFVQYF. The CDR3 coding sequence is TGTGCCAGCAGTCGAGGGGGCTTTGTTCAGTACTTC.

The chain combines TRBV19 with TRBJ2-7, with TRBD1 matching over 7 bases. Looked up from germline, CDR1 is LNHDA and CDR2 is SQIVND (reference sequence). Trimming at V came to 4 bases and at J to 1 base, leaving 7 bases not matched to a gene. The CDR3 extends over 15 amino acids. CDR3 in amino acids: CASSTGDSLSYEQYF. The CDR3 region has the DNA TGTGCCAGTAGTACCGGGGACAGCTTGTCCTACGAGCAGTACTTC.

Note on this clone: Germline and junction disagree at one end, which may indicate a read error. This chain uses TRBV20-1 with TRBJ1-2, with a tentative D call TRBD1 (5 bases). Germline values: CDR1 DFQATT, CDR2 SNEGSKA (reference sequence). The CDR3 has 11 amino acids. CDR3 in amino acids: CSASRTNGYTF. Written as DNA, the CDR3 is TGCAGTGCTAGTCGGACAAATGGGTACACCTTC.

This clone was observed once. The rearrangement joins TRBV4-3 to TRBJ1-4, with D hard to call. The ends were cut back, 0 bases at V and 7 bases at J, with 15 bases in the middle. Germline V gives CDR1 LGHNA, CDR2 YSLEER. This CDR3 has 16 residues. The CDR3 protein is CASSQDLRVEGEKLFF. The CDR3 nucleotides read TGCGCCAGCAGCCAAGATCTGAGGGTTGAGGGTGAAAAACTGTTTTTT.

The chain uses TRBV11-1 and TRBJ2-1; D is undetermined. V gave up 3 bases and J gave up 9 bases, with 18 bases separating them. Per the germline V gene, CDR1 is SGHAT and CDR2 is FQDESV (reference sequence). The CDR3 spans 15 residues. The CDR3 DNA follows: TGTGCCAGCAGCTTCGAATGGGCCATAAGCAGTGAGCAGTTCTTC. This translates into CASSFEWAISSEQFF. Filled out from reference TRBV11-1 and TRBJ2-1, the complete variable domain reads EAEVAQSPRYKITEKSQAVAFWCDPISGHATLYWYRQILGQGPELLVQFQDESVVDDSQLPKDRFSAERLKGVDSTLKIQPAELGDSAMYLCASSFEWAISSEQFFGPGTRLTVL.

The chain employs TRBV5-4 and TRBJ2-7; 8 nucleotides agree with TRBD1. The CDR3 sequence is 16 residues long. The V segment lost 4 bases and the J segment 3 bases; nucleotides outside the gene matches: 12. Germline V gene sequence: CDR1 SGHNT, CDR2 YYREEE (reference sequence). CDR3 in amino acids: CASSPTPGQAYYEQYF. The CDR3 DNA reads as TGTGCCAGCAGCCCGACCCCGGGACAGGCCTACTACGAGCAGTACTTC.

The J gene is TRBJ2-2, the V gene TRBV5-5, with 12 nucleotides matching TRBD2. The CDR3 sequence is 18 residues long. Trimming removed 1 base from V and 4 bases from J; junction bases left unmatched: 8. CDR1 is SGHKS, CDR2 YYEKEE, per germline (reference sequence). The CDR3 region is CASSLTSGGHSPTGELFF. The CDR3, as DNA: TGTGCCAGCAGCTTGACTAGCGGGGGGCACTCCCCCACCGGGGAGCTGTTTTTT.

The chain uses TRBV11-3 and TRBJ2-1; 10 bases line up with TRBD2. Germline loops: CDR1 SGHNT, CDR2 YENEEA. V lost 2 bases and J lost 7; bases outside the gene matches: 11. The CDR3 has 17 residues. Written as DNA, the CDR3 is TGTGCCAGCAGCTTATTCTACCTAGCGGGAGTAACAAATGAGCAGTTCTTC. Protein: CASSLFYLAGVTNEQFF.